The TCR beta chain under discussion was sequenced for a study of blood T cell repertoires in COVID-19. About the study: Some COVID-19 samples were acute and others convalescent; all came from the United States, Italy and Spain. The analysed material was cDNA or gDNA that came from T cells, B-cell-depleted T cells, or PBMCs.

The CDR3 has 14 amino acids. V was trimmed by 5 bases and J by 0 bases, leaving 11 bases between them. Germline V gene data show CDR1 as SGHRS and CDR2 as YFSETQ. As processed by the authors: Nucleated cell counts were estimated from reference gene primer amplification. Clones were sequenced by immunoSEQ multiplex PCR, and TCRdb holds only the in-frame ones, with some missing. For V, J and clone size, that table is used; D and trimming come from the DNA. The sample holds about 130,000 clones, approximately 81% seen once. The receptor was isolated from a woman aged 60-75 years with active or convalescent COVID-19. The chain joins TRBV5-1 to TRBJ1-1, with a weak D call TRBD1 (6 bases). What was sequenced was peripheral blood. The CDR3 region is CASRDDRMNTEAFF. DNA for the CDR3: TGCGCCAGCAGGGACGACAGGATGAACACTGAAGCTTTCTTT.